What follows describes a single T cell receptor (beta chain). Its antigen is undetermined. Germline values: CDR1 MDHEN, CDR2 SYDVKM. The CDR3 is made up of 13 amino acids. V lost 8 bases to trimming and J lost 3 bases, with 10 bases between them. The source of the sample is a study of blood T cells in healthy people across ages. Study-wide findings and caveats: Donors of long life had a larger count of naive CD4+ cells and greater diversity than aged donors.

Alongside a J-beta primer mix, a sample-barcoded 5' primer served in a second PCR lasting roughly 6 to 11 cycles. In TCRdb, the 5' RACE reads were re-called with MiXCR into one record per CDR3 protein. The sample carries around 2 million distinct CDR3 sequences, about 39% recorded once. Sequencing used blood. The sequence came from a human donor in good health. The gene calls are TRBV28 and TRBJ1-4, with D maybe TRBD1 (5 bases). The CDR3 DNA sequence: TGTGCCAGCCGGGGGGGGGCTAATGAAAAACTGTTTTTT. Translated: CASRGGANEKLFF.